One and the same sample provided the 17 T cell receptor beta chains below, sequenced in a study of naive and memory T cell subsets (dated by TCRdb to 2015 to 2018). Library prep was done by UMI-ligation and nested PCR. Sequencing relied on an Illumina MiSeq. To cover both TRBC1 and TRBC2, the beta constant-region primer consisted of an equimolar mix of two oligonucleotides. Four rounds of PCR, combining the SP2 primer with nested alpha and beta constant-region primers, were used to amplify the ligated cDNA. Using fastp at Q25 and MiXCR, TCRdb reprocessed the public reads and kept productive beta chains. Rows are combined by CDR3 protein, so each entry shows the most common genes and DNA. The sample table lists approximately 140,000 distinct CDR3 sequences, over 20% of them with a count of one. In total, the top ten clones hold approximately 0.1% of the sample. Their cognate antigens are unknown. On the study overall, not on this receptor specifically: Naive repertoires, especially CD8, contained a few larger clonotypes, possibly memory cells re-expressing CD45RA.

The sequenced sample consisted of naive CD4+ T cells from blood. This specimen's cell subset or site label, interpreted: naive T cells, CD45RA high CD27+. The receptor source for this set is a human donor in good health.

This clonotype appeared many times. The chain employs TRBV29-1 and TRBJ2-7; the match to TRBD1 covers 7 bases. The trim removed 6 bases at V and 5 bases at J, leaving 7 bases unmatched. Germline V gene data show CDR1 as SQVTM and CDR2 as ANQGSEA. This CDR3 region has 12 residues. In nucleotides, the CDR3 is TGCAGCGTCGGGGACAGACTAAACGAGCAGTACTTC. This encodes CSVGDRLNEQYF.

This clonotype came up many times. V and J are TRBV29-1 and TRBJ2-7; D is ambiguous. V lost 5 bases to trimming and J lost 10 bases, with 18 bases between them. The V gene's germline CDR1 is SQVTM and CDR2 ANQGSEA. The CDR3 is 12 residues long. The CDR3 coding sequence is TGCAGCGTTCATCTCGGACCCACCGGCCAGTACTTC. This codes for CSVHLGPTGQYF.

This clonotype was found a few times. The chain's CDR3 is CASSYSPRGSQSAGYTF. In DNA form, the CDR3 reads TGTGCCAGCAGTTACTCTCCTCGGGGATCGCAGTCGGCTGGCTACACCTTC. This chain links TRBV6-5 with TRBJ1-2, with unresolved D. V dropped 0 bases and J dropped 7 bases, with 21 bases sitting between them. CDR3 length: 17 amino acids. CDR1 MNHEY and CDR2 SVGAGI come from the germline V gene.

The rearrangement links TRBV10-3 to TRBJ2-7; D call uncertain. The CDR3 has 14 residues. The germline V gene has CDR1 ENHRY and CDR2 SYGVKD. V was trimmed by 2 bases and J by 2 bases, leaving 10 bases between them. As DNA, the CDR3 is TGTGCCATCAGTGAGGGGCCATCGACCTACGAGCAGTACTTC. Its translation: CAISEGPSTYEQYF.

The rearrangement joins TRBV7-9 to TRBJ2-1, with D unclear. The germline V gene encodes CDR1 SEHNR and CDR2 FQNEAQ (reference sequence). With 5 bases removed from V and 0 bases from J, the gap between germline ends came to 11 bases. There are 15 residues in the CDR3. For the CDR3, the DNA is TGTGCCAGCAGCCCTTTGAGGAGCTCCTACAATGAGCAGTTCTTC. It codes for CASSPLRSSYNEQFF.

The chain uses TRBV18 and TRBJ2-2; D uncertain. The CDR3 extends over 13 amino acids. Germline CDR1 reads KGHSH; CDR2 reads LQKENI. The V and J ends lost 1 base and 4 bases respectively, with 4 bases between them. The CDR3 sequence is CASSPQSTGELFF. The DNA for the CDR3 is TGTGCCAGCTCACCACAAAGCACCGGGGAGCTGTTTTTT.

This clonotype appeared a few times. The chain uses TRBV14 and TRBJ2-6; tentatively, D is TRBD2 (5 bases). There are 18 residues in the CDR3. Trimming stripped 4 bases from V and 3 bases from J, with 19 bases between. Germline values: CDR1 SGHDN, CDR2 FVKESK. The CDR3 region is CASSPTLLGFGGANVLTF. The CDR3 DNA is TGTGCCAGCAGCCCGACCCTACTAGGTTTTGGTGGGGCCAACGTCCTGACTTTC.

At least ten counts were recorded for this clonotype. V and J are TRBV6-5 and TRBJ2-3, with D perhaps given as TRBD1 or TRBD2 (5 bases each). This CDR3 comprises 13 residues. V lost 7 bases and J lost 3, with 11 bases in between. CDR1 is MNHEY and CDR2 is SVGAGI in the germline V gene. The CDR3 sequence is CASTGRKTDTQYF. CDR3 nucleotides: TGTGCCAGCACGGGACGAAAAACAGATACGCAGTATTTT.

This clonotype occurred many times. The genes are TRBV7-2 and TRBJ2-1; a weak D match, TRBD2 (6 bases). CDR1 and CDR2 from the germline V gene are SGHTA and FQGNSA. The ends were cut back, 1 base at V and 4 bases at J, with 14 bases in the middle. The CDR3 has 16 residues. The CDR3 protein is CASSLVSLARYNEQFF. The CDR3 coding sequence is TGTGCCAGCAGCTTAGTTTCCCTAGCGCGGTACAATGAGCAGTTCTTC.

The chain carries TRBV7-9 and TRBJ2-2, with 12 nucleotides matching TRBD2. This CDR3 has 21 amino acids. The germline V gene has CDR1 SEHNR and CDR2 FQNEAQ (reference sequence). Trimming at V came to 0 bases and at J to 4 bases, leaving 15 bases not matched to a gene. The CDR3 coding sequence is TGTGCCAGCAGCTTAGCGGGACAGCGGACTAGCGGGATAAGGTTCACCGGGGAGCTGTTTTTT. Translating it yields CASSLAGQRTSGIRFTGELFF.

This clonotype was counted many times. V usage is TRBV7-3 and J usage is TRBJ2-1; 11 bases are a match to TRBD2. Trimming at V came to 3 bases and at J to 6 bases, leaving 4 bases not matched to a gene. The CDR3 is 15 amino acids. Germline CDR1 reads SGHTA; CDR2 reads FQGTGA. The CDR3 protein is CASSFGTSGLNEQFF. The CDR3 coding sequence is TGTGCCAGCAGCTTCGGGACTAGCGGCCTCAATGAGCAGTTCTTC.

At least ten counts were recorded for this clonotype. The chain is built from TRBV9 and TRBJ2-7; 11 nucleotides agree with TRBD2. The germline gives CDR1 SGDLS, CDR2 YYNGEE. This CDR3 comprises 15 residues. Losses at the gene ends were 2 bases for V and 4 bases for J; bases not matched to a gene: 5. The CDR3 nucleotides read TGTGCCAGCAGCGTCCGACTAGCGGGACCATACGAGCAGTACTTC. It encodes CASSVRLAGPYEQYF.

The chain has TRBV5-5 and TRBJ1-4; D not resolved. Germline CDR1 reads SGHKS; CDR2 reads YYEKEE (reference sequence). Trimming stripped 4 bases from V and 5 bases from J, with 15 bases between. This CDR3 is built from 15 residues. The CDR3 DNA reads TGTGCCAGCAGCGAATCAGCAGTCACAAATGAAAAACTGTTTTTT. It specifies CASSESAVTNEKLFF. Variable domain in full (rest from reference TRBV5-5 and TRBJ1-4): DAGVTQSPTHLIKTRGQQVTLRCSPISGHKSVSWYQQVLGQGPQFIFQYYEKEERGRGNFPDRFSARQFPNYSSELNVNALLLGDSALYLCASSESAVTNEKLFFGSGTQLSVL.

A few counts support this clonotype. This chain links TRBV28 with TRBJ2-1; 7 bases fit TRBD2. Germline CDR1 MDHEN, CDR2 SYDVKM. The J segment lost 6 bases and the V segment lost 2 bases, leaving 7 bases of the junction unmatched. CDR3 length: 15 amino acids. CDR3 in amino acids: CASSLDGGRTNEQFF. The CDR3 nucleotides are TGTGCCAGCAGTTTAGATGGCGGGAGAACCAATGAGCAGTTCTTC.

This clonotype was counted many times. The chain recombines TRBV5-5 with TRBJ1-5; D is perhaps TRBD1 (5 bases). The V end was cut by 0 bases, the J end by 6 bases, with 10 bases between. This CDR3 spans 14 amino acids. Germline V CDR1 and CDR2: SGHKS, YYEKEE (reference sequence). CDR3 in DNA: TGTGCCAGCAGCTTGGGCGGGGGTCGTCAGCCCCAGCATTTT. Its translation: CASSLGGGRQPQHF.

V is TRBV11-2 and J is TRBJ2-5; 7 bases map to TRBD2. V lost 4 bases and J lost 6; bases outside the gene matches: 8. The CDR3 has 14 amino acids. Germline CDR1 reads SGHAT; CDR2 reads FQNNGV. The CDR3 here is CASSWSREGKTQYF. DNA for the CDR3: TGTGCCAGCAGCTGGTCTAGGGAGGGAAAGACCCAGTACTTC.

The V call is TRBV30, the J call TRBJ2-5; D gene uncertain. CDR3 length: 13 amino acids. V was pared by 0 bases and J by 1 base, with 6 bases between. Looked up from germline, CDR1 is GTSNPN and CDR2 is SVGIG (reference sequence). The CDR3 protein is CAWSVGLQETQYF. CDR3 DNA sequence: TGTGCCTGGAGTGTGGGCCTCCAAGAGACCCAGTACTTC. The full variable domain, in which reference TRBV30 and TRBJ2-5 provide the parts outside the CDR3, is SQTIHQWPATLVQPVGSPLSLECTVEGTSNPNLYWYRQAAGRGLQLLFYSVGIGQISSEVPQNLSASRPQDRQFILSSKKLLLSDSGFYLCAWSVGLQETQYFGPGTRLLVL.